Listed below are T cell receptor beta chains from one sample, sequenced in a study of blood T cell repertoires in COVID-19. The protocol was immunoSEQ multiplex PCR, while the TCRdb copy is restricted to in-frame clones and leaves out a portion. The sample comprises about 170,000 clones, about 88% of which are singletons, and over 7% rests with the top ten. Sequencing input: peripheral blood. The receptors were sampled from a woman of 80 years or more in a cohort sampled during active or convalescent COVID-19. The CDR3 runs from the conserved cysteine through the conserved F or W. Fields, in order: J gene, clone size, D gene, V gene, CDR3 protein, CDR3 DNA. The D gene is left open where the match is weak. Rows give clone size only sometimes, using once, few, many, or a class for an expanded clone.

j_call: TRBJ1-4
clone_size: -
d_call: TRBD1
v_call: TRBV7-6
cdr3_aa: CASSLIPGQREKLFF
cdr3_nt: TGTGCCAGCAGCTTAATCCCGGGACAGCGTGAAAAACTGTTTTTT

j_call: TRBJ2-3
clone_size: -
d_call: TRBD1
v_call: TRBV5-1
cdr3_aa: CASSILGQGTDTQYF
cdr3_nt: TGCGCCAGCAGCATATTGGGACAGGGGACAGATACGCAGTATTTT

j_call: TRBJ2-1
clone_size: -
d_call: -
v_call: TRBV6-6
cdr3_aa: CASRLSVDLSYNEQFF
cdr3_nt: TGTGCCAGCAGGTTGAGCGTCGACCTCTCCTACAATGAGCAGTTCTTC

j_call: TRBJ1-3
clone_size: -
d_call: -
v_call: TRBV28
cdr3_aa: CASSLRQANRAGNTIYF
cdr3_nt: TGTGCCAGCAGTTTAAGACAGGCGAACAGGGCTGGAAACACCATATATTTT

j_call: TRBJ2-7
clone_size: -
d_call: TRBD1
v_call: TRBV4-1
cdr3_aa: CASSLGQGGNYEQYF
cdr3_nt: TGCGCCAGCAGCCTGGGACAGGGAGGAAACTACGAGCAGTACTTC

j_call: TRBJ2-1
clone_size: few
d_call: -
v_call: TRBV20-1
cdr3_aa: CSVLTGEQFF
cdr3_nt: TGCAGTGTTTTAACCGGTGAGCAGTTCTTC

j_call: TRBJ2-6
clone_size: -
d_call: -
v_call: TRBV9
cdr3_aa: CASRRPTGSGANVLTF
cdr3_nt: TGTGCCAGCAGGAGACCCACGGGATCTGGGGCCAACGTCCTGACTTTC

j_call: TRBJ1-1
clone_size: few
d_call: -
v_call: TRBV18
cdr3_aa: CASSPVSGDTEAFF
cdr3_nt: TGTGCCAGCTCACCGGTTTCGGGAGACACTGAAGCTTTCTTT

j_call: TRBJ1-2
clone_size: -
d_call: TRBD1
v_call: TRBV20-1
cdr3_aa: CSASFTGGVYGYTF
cdr3_nt: TGCAGTGCTAGTTTCACAGGGGGTGTCTATGGCTACACCTTC

j_call: TRBJ2-1
clone_size: -
d_call: TRBD1
v_call: TRBV9
cdr3_aa: CASSLSGTGGHEQFF
cdr3_nt: TGTGCCAGCAGCCTCTCAGGGACAGGGGGCCATGAGCAGTTCTTC

j_call: TRBJ2-5
clone_size: -
d_call: TRBD2
v_call: TRBV28
cdr3_aa: CASRASGRETQYF
cdr3_nt: TGTGCCAGCAGAGCTAGCGGGAGAGAGACCCAGTACTTC

j_call: TRBJ1-1
clone_size: once
d_call: -
v_call: TRBV19
cdr3_aa: CASSIGYTEAFF
cdr3_nt: TGTGCCAGTAGTATCGGGTACACTGAAGCTTTCTTT

j_call: TRBJ1-2
clone_size: once
d_call: -
v_call: TRBV5-1
cdr3_aa: CASSLELGSGYTF
cdr3_nt: TGCGCCAGCAGCTTGGAACTTGGGAGTGGCTACACCTTC

j_call: TRBJ1-2
clone_size: -
d_call: -
v_call: TRBV6-5
cdr3_aa: CASGREDSLYGYTF
cdr3_nt: TGTGCCAGCGGAAGAGAGGACAGCCTCTATGGCTACACCTTC

j_call: TRBJ1-1
clone_size: -
d_call: -
v_call: TRBV6-1
cdr3_aa: CASSENDRRTEAFF
cdr3_nt: TGTGCCAGCAGTGAAAACGACAGGAGGACTGAAGCTTTCTTT

j_call: TRBJ2-4
clone_size: once
d_call: TRBD2
v_call: TRBV19
cdr3_aa: CASSMSGRDIQYF
cdr3_nt: TGTGCCAGTAGTATGAGCGGGAGGGACATTCAGTACTTC

j_call: TRBJ2-1
clone_size: -
d_call: -
v_call: TRBV11-3
cdr3_aa: CASSFRGRAEQFF
cdr3_nt: TGTGCCAGCAGCTTTAGGGGTCGTGCTGAGCAGTTCTTC

j_call: TRBJ2-3
clone_size: -
d_call: TRBD2
v_call: TRBV27
cdr3_aa: CASSQSGLVTDTQYF
cdr3_nt: TGTGCCAGCAGTCAATCAGGACTAGTCACAGATACGCAGTATTTT

j_call: TRBJ2-1
clone_size: -
d_call: TRBD2
v_call: TRBV24-1
cdr3_aa: CATGGGAYNEQFF
cdr3_nt: TGTGCCACTGGGGGGGGTGCCTACAATGAGCAGTTCTTC

j_call: TRBJ2-2
clone_size: -
d_call: -
v_call: TRBV7-2
cdr3_aa: CAREGFLPGELFF
cdr3_nt: TGTGCCAGGGAGGGCTTCTTGCCCGGGGAGCTGTTTTTT

j_call: TRBJ2-2
clone_size: -
d_call: TRBD1
v_call: TRBV7-7
cdr3_aa: CASSTGQGVGTGELFF
cdr3_nt: TGTGCTAGCAGCACAGGACAGGGGGTAGGCACCGGGGAGCTGTTTTTT

j_call: TRBJ1-4
clone_size: -
d_call: TRBD1
v_call: TRBV25-1
cdr3_aa: CASSARTGGDEKLFF
cdr3_nt: TGTGCCAGCAGTGCCAGGACAGGGGGCGATGAAAAACTGTTTTTT

j_call: TRBJ1-2
clone_size: -
d_call: -
v_call: TRBV5-6
cdr3_aa: CASSLVGRGFNYGYTF
cdr3_nt: TGTGCCAGCAGCTTGGTGGGCAGGGGATTTAACTATGGCTACACCTTC

j_call: TRBJ2-5
clone_size: -
d_call: -
v_call: TRBV27
cdr3_aa: CASSLLGYSRQETQYF
cdr3_nt: TGTGCCAGCAGTTTACTAGGATATAGTCGCCAAGAGACCCAGTACTTC

j_call: TRBJ2-2
clone_size: few
d_call: -
v_call: TRBV7-9
cdr3_aa: CATTAGRNTGELFF
cdr3_nt: TGTGCCACAACCGCGGGTCGAAACACCGGGGAGCTGTTTTTT

j_call: TRBJ1-2
clone_size: -
d_call: -
v_call: TRBV5-6
cdr3_aa: CASSFEADGYTF
cdr3_nt: TGTGCCAGCAGCTTTGAGGCAGATGGCTACACCTTC

j_call: TRBJ2-1
clone_size: -
d_call: -
v_call: TRBV5-8
cdr3_aa: CASSLLRPGWLNEQFF
cdr3_nt: TGTGCCAGCAGCTTGCTCCGGCCAGGGTGGCTCAATGAGCAGTTCTTC

j_call: TRBJ2-1
clone_size: -
d_call: TRBD2
v_call: TRBV4-1
cdr3_aa: CASSQDNKREYNEQFF
cdr3_nt: TGCGCCAGCAGCCAAGATAATAAGCGGGAATACAATGAGCAGTTCTTC

j_call: TRBJ2-1
clone_size: -
d_call: -
v_call: TRBV5-1
cdr3_aa: CASSLVGSPYNEQFF
cdr3_nt: TGCGCCAGCAGCTTGGTGGGTAGCCCCTACAATGAGCAGTTCTTC

j_call: TRBJ1-1
clone_size: -
d_call: -
v_call: TRBV12-3/TRBV12-4
cdr3_aa: CASSLERGRVAFF
cdr3_nt: TGTGCCAGCAGTTTAGAAAGGGGTAGGGTTGCTTTCTTT

j_call: TRBJ2-3
clone_size: -
d_call: -
v_call: TRBV5-1
cdr3_aa: CASSLILSDTQYF
cdr3_nt: TGCGCCAGCAGCTTGATACTTTCCGATACGCAGTATTTT

j_call: TRBJ1-1
clone_size: -
d_call: -
v_call: TRBV4-1
cdr3_aa: CASSPFGATNTEAFF
cdr3_nt: TGCGCCAGCAGTCCGTTTGGGGCGACGAACACTGAAGCTTTCTTT

j_call: TRBJ2-3
clone_size: -
d_call: TRBD1
v_call: TRBV3-1/TRBV3-2
cdr3_aa: CASSPGQGPDTQYF
cdr3_nt: TGTGCCAGCAGCCCGGGACAGGGACCAGATACGCAGTATTTT

j_call: TRBJ2-2
clone_size: -
d_call: -
v_call: TRBV24-1
cdr3_aa: CATGQYTGELFF
cdr3_nt: TGTGCCACTGGACAGTACACCGGGGAGCTGTTTTTT

j_call: TRBJ1-2
clone_size: -
d_call: -
v_call: TRBV9
cdr3_aa: CASSYPNRLGGYTF
cdr3_nt: TGTGCCAGCAGCTATCCAAACAGGTTGGGTGGCTACACCTTC

j_call: TRBJ2-5
clone_size: -
d_call: TRBD2
v_call: TRBV30
cdr3_aa: CAWSANGGAQETQYF
cdr3_nt: TGTGCCTGGAGTGCCAACGGGGGGGCCCAAGAGACCCAGTACTTC

j_call: TRBJ2-5
clone_size: -
d_call: -
v_call: TRBV28
cdr3_aa: CAITSGGGETQYF
cdr3_nt: TGTGCCATCACATCGGGGGGCGGAGAGACCCAGTACTTC

j_call: TRBJ1-4
clone_size: -
d_call: TRBD1
v_call: TRBV7-6
cdr3_aa: CASSLELGQVNEKLFF
cdr3_nt: TGTGCCAGCAGCTTAGAGCTGGGACAGGTTAATGAAAAACTGTTTTTT

j_call: TRBJ1-3
clone_size: -
d_call: -
v_call: TRBV4-1
cdr3_aa: CASSQEGLSSGNTIYF
cdr3_nt: TGCGCCAGCAGCCAAGAGGGCCTGAGCTCTGGAAACACCATATATTTT

j_call: TRBJ1-5
clone_size: -
d_call: TRBD1
v_call: TRBV12-3/TRBV12-4
cdr3_aa: CASSPDRVNPQHF
cdr3_nt: TGTGCCAGCAGTCCTGACAGGGTAAATCCCCAGCATTTT

j_call: TRBJ1-2
clone_size: -
d_call: -
v_call: TRBV5-6
cdr3_aa: CASSLDPRRLTGYTF
cdr3_nt: TGTGCCAGCAGCTTGGATCCCCGGAGGCTCACTGGCTACACCTTC

j_call: TRBJ1-6
clone_size: -
d_call: -
v_call: TRBV6-4
cdr3_aa: CASSDLGGGNSPLHF
cdr3_nt: TGTGCCAGCAGTGACCTGGGAGGAGGCAATTCACCCCTCCACTTT

j_call: TRBJ1-4
clone_size: -
d_call: -
v_call: TRBV11-2
cdr3_aa: CASSPTSRPQGDEKLFF
cdr3_nt: TGTGCCAGCAGCCCAACCTCGAGGCCCCAAGGTGATGAAAAACTGTTTTTT

j_call: TRBJ1-2
clone_size: -
d_call: -
v_call: TRBV6-5
cdr3_aa: CASSYGPVGGYTF
cdr3_nt: TGTGCCAGCAGTTATGGGCCAGTCGGTGGCTACACCTTC

j_call: TRBJ1-3
clone_size: -
d_call: TRBD1
v_call: TRBV5-1
cdr3_aa: CASSYTGGNGNTIYF
cdr3_nt: TGCGCCAGCAGCTACACAGGGGGGAATGGAAACACCATATATTTT

j_call: TRBJ1-2
clone_size: -
d_call: -
v_call: TRBV24-1
cdr3_aa: CATSEMGTYAF
cdr3_nt: TGTGCCACCAGTGAAATGGGGACATACGCCTTC

j_call: TRBJ1-4
clone_size: -
d_call: -
v_call: TRBV7-2
cdr3_aa: CASSNQVGRFPEKLFF
cdr3_nt: TGTGCCAGCAGCAACCAAGTGGGCAGGTTCCCAGAAAAACTGTTTTTT

j_call: TRBJ1-2
clone_size: -
d_call: TRBD1
v_call: TRBV27
cdr3_aa: CASTSNRGHGYTF
cdr3_nt: TGTGCCAGCACTTCCAACAGGGGCCATGGCTACACCTTC

j_call: TRBJ2-2
clone_size: -
d_call: -
v_call: TRBV11-3
cdr3_aa: CASSLDLLGAGTGELFF
cdr3_nt: TGTGCCAGCAGCTTAGATCTACTGGGGGCCGGAACCGGGGAGCTGTTTTTT

j_call: TRBJ1-1
clone_size: -
d_call: -
v_call: TRBV10-1
cdr3_aa: CASSDSGQLNTEAFF
cdr3_nt: TGCGCCAGCAGTGACTCCGGACAGTTGAACACTGAAGCTTTCTTT

j_call: TRBJ2-7
clone_size: -
d_call: -
v_call: TRBV7-9
cdr3_aa: CASSLLTLGAGYEQYF
cdr3_nt: TGTGCCAGCAGCTTACTGACCCTGGGCGCGGGCTACGAGCAGTACTTC

j_call: TRBJ2-7
clone_size: -
d_call: TRBD2
v_call: TRBV27
cdr3_aa: CATALAGGTSYEQYF
cdr3_nt: TGTGCCACCGCCCTAGCGGGGGGTACCTCCTACGAGCAGTACTTC

j_call: TRBJ1-1
clone_size: -
d_call: TRBD1
v_call: TRBV6-6
cdr3_aa: CASSRDRGNTEAFF
cdr3_nt: TGTGCCAGCTCTAGGGACAGGGGGAACACTGAAGCTTTCTTT

j_call: TRBJ1-2
clone_size: -
d_call: -
v_call: TRBV3-1/TRBV3-2
cdr3_aa: CASNSEQDDGYTF
cdr3_nt: TGTGCCAGCAACTCTGAACAGGATGATGGCTACACCTTC

j_call: TRBJ1-1
clone_size: -
d_call: TRBD1
v_call: TRBV28
cdr3_aa: CASSFTSGTVAEAFF
cdr3_nt: TGTGCCAGCAGTTTTACATCCGGGACAGTCGCTGAAGCTTTCTTT